The sequence of this TCR beta chain was determined in a study of OX40 agonist ivuxolimab in advanced cancers. On the study more broadly: In this cohort, patients received ivuxolimab, an agonistic anti-OX40 (CD134) antibody. Ivuxolimab was delivered to patients intravenously every 2 weeks at doses spanning 0.01 to 10 mg/kg.

V shed 1 base, J shed 5 bases, and the junction held 5 bases outside the gene matches. This CDR3 contains 15 residues. Germline CDR1 MNHEY, CDR2 SMNVEV (reference sequence). This clone has only one observation. Its antigen is currently unknown. The study's findings and limits: Dosing at 0.1 to 3.0 mg/kg was accompanied by clonal expansion of CD4+ and CD8+ blood T cells by week 6.

The protocol was immunoSEQ multiplex PCR, while the TCRdb copy is restricted to in-frame clones and leaves out a portion. The sample has some 40,000 clones; 89% are singletons. Enrollment shut out patients with autoimmune disease history or systemic immunosuppression. This specimen was CD4+ or CD8+ T cells sorted from blood, taken in a trial of the OX40 agonist ivuxolimab. The TCR originated in an adult with an advanced solid tumor such as melanoma, head and neck, liver or kidney cancer. The chain has TRBV27 and TRBJ2-5; 9 bases align to TRBD2. The CDR3 region has the DNA TGTGCCAGCAGTTTATACAGCGGGGGGACGGAGACCCAGTACTTC. It yields the protein CASSLYSGGTETQYF.